This T cell receptor beta chain was sequenced for a study of blood T cell repertoires in COVID-19. Study-level background: The origin of the acute and convalescent COVID-19 samples was the United States, Italy and Spain.

This CDR3 is built from 14 residues. V gave up 8 bases and J gave up 3 bases; unmatched junction bases: 7. CDR1 and CDR2 from the germline V gene are MNHNY and SVGAGI (reference sequence). This clone was seen a handful of times. Original processing notes: Nucleated cell counts were estimated from reference gene primer amplification. The table came from immunoSEQ multiplex PCR; TCRdb's copy has only in-frame clones and leaves some out. That table furnishes V, J and clone size, whereas the DNA furnished D and trimming. The sample consists of 380,000 or so clones, over 75% of them appearing once. Clinical history reported by participants formed the basis on which cohorts were assigned.

The gene calls are TRBV6-6 and TRBJ2-7, with 10 bases matching TRBD2. The receptor comes from a woman in her 30s with acute COVID-19. The specimen sequenced was PBMCs or T cells enriched from blood (not recorded which). The CDR3 nucleotides are TGTGCCAGCGGTGGACTAGCGGAGAGCTACGAGCAGTACTTC. It is translated as CASGGLAESYEQYF.